One sample yielded the 21 T cell receptor beta chains listed below, sequenced in a study of blood T cell repertoires in COVID-19. Measured with immunoSEQ multiplex PCR; TCRdb has only the in-frame clones, and not every one. The repertoire holds 200,000 to 300,000 clones, with about four fifths as singletons. Sequencing was done on a sample of peripheral blood. The receptors originated from a man between 50 and 59 years old with acute or convalescent COVID-19.

Only one count was recorded for this clone. The chain recombines TRBV5-6 with TRBJ1-5; no reliable D call. The CDR3 is 15 amino acids. Germline values: CDR1 SGHDT, CDR2 YYEEEE. V gave up 2 bases and J gave up 0 bases, with 9 bases separating them. CDR3 sequence (DNA): TGTGCCAGCAGCTTTGGGAGATATAGCAATCAGCCCCAGCATTTT. As protein: CASSFGRYSNQPQHF.

This clone was observed a single time. CDR3 loop: CASSVRDTGQNIQYF. In nucleotides, the CDR3 is TGTGCCAGCAGCGTCAGGGACACCGGGCAAAACATTCAGTACTTC. This chain connects TRBV9 to TRBJ2-4; D perhaps matches TRBD1 (6 bases). The CDR3 is 15 residues long. Trimming stripped 2 bases from V and 5 bases from J, with 14 bases between. Germline V gene data show CDR1 as SGDLS and CDR2 as YYNGEE.

The gene calls are TRBV25-1 and TRBJ1-2; 8 bases match TRBD1. The V gene's germline CDR1 is MGHDK and CDR2 SYGVNS. Trimming took 3 bases from V and 3 from J; bases not matched to a gene: 6. The CDR3 consists of 15 residues. Written as DNA, the CDR3 is TGTGCCAGCAGTGAGCCAGGGACAGGCGACTATGGCTACACCTTC. Residues: CASSEPGTGDYGYTF.

This chain connects TRBV18 to TRBJ1-1; 10 nucleotides agree with TRBD1. CDR3 length: 16 residues. Trimming removed 6 bases from V and 11 bases from J; junction bases left unmatched: 18. Germline CDR1 is KGHSH and CDR2 is LQKENI. This CDR3 reads CASSPGQGGIGFWAFF. CDR3 nucleotide sequence: TGTGCCAGCTCGCCTGGACAGGGGGGGATCGGTTTCTGGGCTTTCTTT.

The V call is TRBV19, the J call TRBJ2-7, with D tentatively TRBD2 (6 bases). Germline V gives CDR1 LNHDA, CDR2 SQIVND (reference sequence). This CDR3 is 13 amino acids long. The V gene lost 9 bases and the J gene lost 0 bases, with 12 bases spanning the gap. The CDR3 reads CASGSGSSYEQYF. CDR3 nucleotide sequence: TGTGCCAGCGGTAGCGGCTCCTCCTACGAGCAGTACTTC.

This clone was counted a few times. The J gene is TRBJ2-1, the V gene TRBV5-4; no clear D. Trimming took off 2 bases at V and 0 bases at J, with 21 bases between the two ends. The CDR3 totals 19 residues. From germline, CDR1 is SGHNT and CDR2 YYREEE (reference sequence). The CDR3 DNA sequence: TGTGCCAGCAGCTTCGGGTTCACCGCCAAGATTAGCTCCTACAATGAGCAGTTCTTC. This codes for CASSFGFTAKISSYNEQFF.

V usage is TRBV5-4 and J usage is TRBJ2-5; the match to TRBD2 covers 10 bases. The V segment lost 4 bases and the J segment 7 bases; nucleotides outside the gene matches: 13. The CDR3 runs 16 residues. Germline V gives CDR1 SGHNT, CDR2 YYREEE (reference sequence). The CDR3 bases are TGTGCCAGCAGCAATTGGCAAGCGGGAGGGGAGGGGACCCAGTACTTC. Its translation: CASSNWQAGGEGTQYF. Together with reference TRBV5-4 and TRBJ2-5, the CDR3 gives the full variable domain: ETGVTQSPTHLIKTRGQQVTLRCSSQSGHNTVSWYQQALGQGPQFIFQYYREEENGRGNFPPRFSGLQFPNYSSELNVNALELDDSALYLCASSNWQAGGEGTQYFGPGTRLLVL.

This clone was observed a single time. The J gene is TRBJ1-2, the V gene TRBV7-9, with TRBD1 matching 10 bases. V lost 5 bases, J lost 6 bases, and 12 bases stayed unmatched. Per the germline V gene, CDR1 is SEHNR and CDR2 is FQNEAQ (reference sequence). This CDR3 has 16 residues. CDR3 nucleotide sequence: TGTGCCAGCAGCCGCACGGGACAGGGGAAGGGGGATGGCTACACCTTC. It translates to CASSRTGQGKGDGYTF.

This clone was counted between two and nine times. The chain has TRBV2 and TRBJ1-2, with 9 bases lining up with TRBD1. The germline V gene encodes CDR1 SNHLY and CDR2 FYNNEI. The CDR3 runs 14 residues. V lost 4 bases, J lost 8 bases, and 8 bases stayed unmatched. DNA for the CDR3: TGTGCCAGCAGTGCTGGGACAGGGAATCGAGGCTACACCTTC. It yields the protein CASSAGTGNRGYTF.

The CDR3 region has the DNA TGTGCCTGGACCTTCAGGGGGTTCAGTGAAAAACTGTTTTTT. It encodes CAWTFRGFSEKLFF. The V call is TRBV30, the J call TRBJ1-4, with TRBD1 matching 7 bases. Unmatched junction bases numbered 9, after V lost 4 bases and J lost 7 bases. Germline lookup yields CDR1 GTSNPN and CDR2 SVGIG (reference sequence). The CDR3 consists of 14 residues.

V usage is TRBV18 and J usage is TRBJ1-4; 8 bases agree with TRBD1. The germline V gene has CDR1 KGHSH and CDR2 LQKENI. The CDR3 extends over 15 amino acids. The junction had 4 bases not matched to a gene; V was cut back by 0 bases and J by 7 bases. CDR3 sequence reads: CASSPPTGESEKLFF. The CDR3 DNA reads TGTGCCAGCTCACCACCGACAGGGGAAAGTGAAAAACTGTTTTTT.

The table lists this clone with a few counts. The chain couples TRBV28 to TRBJ2-5; D call uncertain. There are 14 residues in the CDR3. Germline CDR1 and CDR2: MDHEN and SYDVKM. V was pared by 9 bases and J by 3 bases, with 17 bases between. The CDR3 region is CASNTLNREETQYF. DNA of the CDR3: TGTGCCAGTAACACTCTTAACCGGGAAGAGACCCAGTACTTC.

The CDR3 loop is CACLSDPGTGGYEQYF. For the CDR3, the DNA is TGTGCCTGCCTTTCAGACCCCGGGACAGGGGGATACGAGCAGTACTTC. The rearrangement uses TRBV27 and TRBJ2-7, with 11 positions matching TRBD1. This CDR3 has 16 residues. The germline V gene encodes CDR1 MNHEY and CDR2 SMNVEV (reference sequence). The trim removed 11 bases at V and 4 bases at J, leaving 16 bases unmatched.

This chain joins TRBV5-4 and TRBJ2-2, with 12 nucleotides matching TRBD2. With 4 bases clipped from V and 0 bases from J, the junction kept 4 bases outside the gene matches. The V gene's germline CDR1 is SGHNT and CDR2 YYREEE (reference sequence). The CDR3 has 17 residues. CDR3 sequence reads: CASSVTSGGANTGELFF. The CDR3 DNA reads as TGTGCCAGCAGCGTGACTAGCGGGGGAGCGAACACCGGGGAGCTGTTTTTT.

The chain carries TRBV5-1 and TRBJ2-1; perhaps TRBD1 as D (6 bases). The CDR3 sequence is 17 residues long. Germline lookup yields CDR1 SGHRS and CDR2 YFSETQ. V gave up 4 bases and J gave up 10 bases, with 27 bases separating them. CDR3 region: CASSPTGTSGSRGEQFF. The DNA of the CDR3 is TGCGCCAGCAGCCCCACAGGGACGAGCGGTTCCCGAGGGGAGCAGTTCTTC. Full variable domain (rest looked up from reference TRBV5-1 and TRBJ2-1): KAGVTQTPRYLIKTRGQQVTLSCSPISGHRSVSWYQQTPGQGLQFLFEYFSETQRNKGNFPGRFSGRQFSNSRSEMNVSTLELGDSALYLCASSPTGTSGSRGEQFFGPGTRLTVL.

The chain employs TRBV5-1 and TRBJ1-1; the match to TRBD1 covers 10 bases. Germline assignment: CDR1 SGHRS and CDR2 YFSETQ. The ends lost 2 bases at V and 0 bases at J; junction bases unmatched: 4. The CDR3 extends over 16 amino acids. CDR3: CASSLKTGGVNTEAFF. As DNA, the CDR3 is TGCGCCAGCAGCTTAAAGACAGGGGGCGTGAACACTGAAGCTTTCTTT.

The chain is built from TRBV5-5 and TRBJ2-1; a weak D match, TRBD1 (5 bases). V lost 2 bases to trimming and J lost 4 bases, with 16 bases between them. In germline, CDR1 is SGHKS, CDR2 YYEKEE (reference sequence). The length of the CDR3 is 16 residues. The CDR3 reads CASSFDSPLQYNEQFF. The CDR3 region has the DNA TGTGCCAGCAGCTTTGACAGTCCCCTCCAATACAATGAGCAGTTCTTC.

The chain uses TRBV30 and TRBJ2-7; D might be TRBD1 (5 bases). This CDR3 spans 14 amino acids. With 0 bases removed from V and 3 bases from J, the gap between germline ends came to 12 bases. Looked up from germline, CDR1 is GTSNPN and CDR2 is SVGIG (reference sequence). DNA of the CDR3: TGTGCCTGGAGTGTAAGACAGAAATTCTACGAGCAGTACTTC. Amino acid sequence: CAWSVRQKFYEQYF.

This clone showed up just once. J is TRBJ2-3 and V is TRBV7-6; D uncertain. V was clipped by 4 bases and J by 6 bases, with 17 bases between them. Per germline, CDR1 SGHVS and CDR2 FNYEAQ. The CDR3 length is 15 residues. CDR3 residues: CASSYELEMPDTQYF. The DNA of the CDR3 is TGTGCCAGCAGCTACGAGCTTGAGATGCCGGATACGCAGTATTTT.

CDR3: CASSLGTGGRQETQYF. CDR3 DNA sequence: TGCGCCAGCAGCTTGGGAACAGGGGGCCGACAAGAGACCCAGTACTTC. The chain joins TRBV5-1 to TRBJ2-5; TRBD1 aligns across 9 bases. Germline trimming cut 0 bases from V and 2 bases from J; bases unmatched to any gene: 5. This CDR3 has 16 amino acids. Germline V CDR1 and CDR2: SGHRS, YFSETQ.

The table lists this clone with a count of one. The DNA of the CDR3 is TGTGCCAGCACCTCGGGGGGGGAGACCCAGTACTTC. It translates to CASTSGGETQYF. The chain couples TRBV5-5 to TRBJ2-5; 8 nucleotides agree with TRBD2. Trimming took 6 bases from V and 5 from J; bases not matched to a gene: 3. Looked up from germline, CDR1 is SGHKS and CDR2 is YYEKEE (reference sequence). The CDR3 consists of 12 residues. Combining the CDR3 with reference TRBV5-5 and TRBJ2-5 gives the whole variable domain DAGVTQSPTHLIKTRGQQVTLRCSPISGHKSVSWYQQVLGQGPQFIFQYYEKEERGRGNFPDRFSARQFPNYSSELNVNALLLGDSALYLCASTSGGETQYFGPGTRLLVL.